The entry below gives a single T cell receptor beta chain sequence along with its context. This clone was counted at least ten times. Its recognized antigen is unknown. It has no much larger one-base neighbor in the sample; base qualities were not kept. The trim is 6 bases for V and 0 bases for J, with a gap of 9 bases between the germline ends. The germline V gene encodes CDR1 GTSNPN and CDR2 SVGIG (reference sequence). The CDR3, cysteine through phenylalanine, is 13 amino acids long. The kept DNA is CDR3 alone, 39 bases in frame from the first base. This entry belongs to a study of metastatic and nonmetastatic thyroid tumors (dated by TCRdb to about 2020). Turning to the overall study: Repertoires from peripheral blood and from tumor or nodule tissue samples of malignant and benign thyroid patients were compared. General findings and caveats noted by the study authors: TCR beta diversity was reported as significantly higher in malignant tumors than in benign nodules, in both blood and tumor samples.

Receptor libraries were prepared by PCR. Sequencer: Illumina HiSeq 4000. The TCR beta-chain CDR3 region of each patient was profiled by high-throughput sequencing. Per the source publication's procedure: CDR3 differences across clinicopathological groups were used to build a classifier for discriminating distant-metastatic papillary thyroid cancer patients. The Shannon index was used to measure repertoire diversity, and the Morisita-Horn index was used to measure how similar tumor and blood repertoires were. Starting from the raw public reads, TCRdb applied fastp trimming at Q25, assembled clones with MiXCR and retained in-frame beta chains. The V and J calls reflect TCRdb's pipeline rather than the authors' work. The sample data list some 84,000 clones, and about 9.1% of these were observed just once. The ten largest clones take up around 9.2% of the sample. No patient had received any treatment before thyroid surgery. Patient clinical samples collected from the early 2010s to the late 2010s were retrospectively analysed using T-cell receptor beta sequencing.

This sequence uses TRBV30 and TRBJ1-5; no D gene is confidently identified. Material for sequencing was blood. This sequence was found in a female donor with papillary thyroid cancer or a benign thyroid nodule (not recorded which). Some clones in this sample may be carry-over from other donors' samples. The nucleotides are TGTGCCTGTAGAGACGATAGCAATCAGCCCCAGCATTTT. Its protein product is CACRDDSNQPQHF.